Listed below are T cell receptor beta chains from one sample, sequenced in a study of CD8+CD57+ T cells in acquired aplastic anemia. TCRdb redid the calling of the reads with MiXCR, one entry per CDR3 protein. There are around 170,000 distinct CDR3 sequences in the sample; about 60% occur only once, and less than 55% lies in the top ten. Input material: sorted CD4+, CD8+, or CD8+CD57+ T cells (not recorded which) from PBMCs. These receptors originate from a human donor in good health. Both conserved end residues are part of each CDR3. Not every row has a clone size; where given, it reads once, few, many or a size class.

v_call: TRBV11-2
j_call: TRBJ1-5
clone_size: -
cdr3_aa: CASSPRDRGQGNQPQHF

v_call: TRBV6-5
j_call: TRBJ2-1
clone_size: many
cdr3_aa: CASTQNQGEYNEQFF

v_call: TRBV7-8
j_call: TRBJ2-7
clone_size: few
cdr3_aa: CASSPRALAGLYEQYF

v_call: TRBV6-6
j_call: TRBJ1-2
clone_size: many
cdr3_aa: CASSYLVRADYGYTF

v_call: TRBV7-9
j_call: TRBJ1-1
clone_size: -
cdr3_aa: CASSPGSLGTEAFF

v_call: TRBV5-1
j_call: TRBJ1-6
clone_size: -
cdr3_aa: CASETGTGDSPLHF

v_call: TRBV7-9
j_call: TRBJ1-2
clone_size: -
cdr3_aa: CASSSQTRGYGYTF

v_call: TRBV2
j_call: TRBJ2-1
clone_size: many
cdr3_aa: CASSDQSSGSYNEQFF

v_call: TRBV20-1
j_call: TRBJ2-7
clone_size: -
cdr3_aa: CSATTGLGEQYF

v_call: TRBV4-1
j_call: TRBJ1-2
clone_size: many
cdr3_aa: CASSQDPGGAYGYTF

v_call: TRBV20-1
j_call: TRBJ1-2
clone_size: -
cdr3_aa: CSARLTGLGGYTF

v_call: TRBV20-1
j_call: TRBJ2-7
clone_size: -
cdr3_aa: CSARVPGLAVEQYF

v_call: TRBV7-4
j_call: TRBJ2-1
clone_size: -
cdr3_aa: CASSGDSPFQFF

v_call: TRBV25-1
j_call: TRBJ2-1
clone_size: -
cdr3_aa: CASSEVANSYNEQFF

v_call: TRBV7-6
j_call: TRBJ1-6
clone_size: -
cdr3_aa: CASSLRGQGNSPLHF

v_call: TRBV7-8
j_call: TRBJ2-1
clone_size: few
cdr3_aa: CASSFGAGGLDEQFF

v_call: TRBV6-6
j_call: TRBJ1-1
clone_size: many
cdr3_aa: CASSSAERAFF

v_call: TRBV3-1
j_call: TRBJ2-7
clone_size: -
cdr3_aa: CASSPMGTSATYEQYF

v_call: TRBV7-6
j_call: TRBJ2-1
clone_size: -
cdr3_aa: CASSPSGGAYRDEQFF

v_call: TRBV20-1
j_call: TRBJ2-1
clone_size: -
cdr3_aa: CSAPVYNEQFF

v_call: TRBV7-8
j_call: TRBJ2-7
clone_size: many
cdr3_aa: CASSSGTGDEQYF

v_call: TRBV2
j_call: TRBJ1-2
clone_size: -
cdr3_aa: CASSEWQGLSDGYTF

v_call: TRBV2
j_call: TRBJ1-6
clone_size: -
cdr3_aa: CASRLGQGVAPLHF

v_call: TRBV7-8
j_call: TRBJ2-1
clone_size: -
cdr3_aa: CASSFGTGGSEQFF

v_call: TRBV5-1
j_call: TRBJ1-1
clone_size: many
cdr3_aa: CASSLNTMNTEAFF

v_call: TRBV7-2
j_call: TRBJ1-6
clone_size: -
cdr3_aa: CASSLVPPIGWDSPLHF

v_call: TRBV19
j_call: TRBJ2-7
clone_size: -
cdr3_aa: CASRLTSGGDYEQYF

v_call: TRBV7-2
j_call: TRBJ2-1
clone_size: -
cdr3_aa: CASSSHGGQGAPLYNEQFF

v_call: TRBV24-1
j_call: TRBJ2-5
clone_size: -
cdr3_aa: CATSGTSGIGTQYF